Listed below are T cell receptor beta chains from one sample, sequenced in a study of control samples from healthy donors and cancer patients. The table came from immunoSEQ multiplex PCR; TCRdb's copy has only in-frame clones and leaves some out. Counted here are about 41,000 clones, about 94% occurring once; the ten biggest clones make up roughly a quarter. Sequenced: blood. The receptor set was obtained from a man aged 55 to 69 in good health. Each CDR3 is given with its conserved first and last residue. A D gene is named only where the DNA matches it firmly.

CDR3: CASSPRQGVEKLFF
V: TRBV7-8
J: TRBJ1-4
D: TRBD1

CDR3: CASSVGVRETQYF
V: TRBV25-1
J: TRBJ2-5
D: -

CDR3: CASTHPRAGSYNEQFF
V: TRBV7-2
J: TRBJ2-1
D: -

CDR3: CASSPQSGRAYEQYF
V: TRBV11-1
J: TRBJ2-7
D: TRBD2

CDR3: CSAHDGELFF
V: TRBV29-1
J: TRBJ2-2
D: -

CDR3: CASSRGTGAGEQYF
V: TRBV19
J: TRBJ2-7
D: TRBD1

CDR3: CASSFGRVGSAFF
V: TRBV5-1
J: TRBJ1-1
D: -

CDR3: CASSLDGGALEHF
V: TRBV7-2
J: TRBJ1-5
D: -

CDR3: CASSRSYTYEQYF
V: TRBV6-5
J: TRBJ2-7
D: -

CDR3: CASNSGAIMNTEAFF
V: TRBV19
J: TRBJ1-1
D: -

CDR3: CASSPLQQNEKLFF
V: TRBV18
J: TRBJ1-4
D: -

CDR3: CSVGNNEQFF
V: TRBV29-1
J: TRBJ2-1
D: -

CDR3: CASSPQGGYGYTF
V: TRBV18
J: TRBJ1-2
D: -

CDR3: CATSDFQAASTDTQYF
V: TRBV24-1
J: TRBJ2-3
D: -

CDR3: CASSLGGTTFNEQFF
V: TRBV5-6
J: TRBJ2-1
D: -

CDR3: CASSPLNTGELFF
V: TRBV28
J: TRBJ2-2
D: -

CDR3: CASSTGTGGETQYF
V: TRBV5-4
J: TRBJ2-5
D: TRBD1

CDR3: CASSPDRTLNQPQHF
V: TRBV18
J: TRBJ1-5
D: -

CDR3: CAWSVGGYNSPLHF
V: TRBV30
J: TRBJ1-6
D: -

CDR3: CASSMRDGRYRGATNEKLFF
V: TRBV19
J: TRBJ1-4
D: TRBD1

CDR3: CASSFGRQSEQFF
V: TRBV7-3
J: TRBJ2-1
D: -

CDR3: CASSIGGFVNTEAFF
V: TRBV19
J: TRBJ1-1
D: -

CDR3: CASSTNRRKQETQYF
V: TRBV28
J: TRBJ2-5
D: -

CDR3: CASSYQDWEQFF
V: TRBV6-2/TRBV6-3
J: TRBJ2-1
D: -

CDR3: CASSKHQGTASGAFF
V: TRBV5-4
J: TRBJ1-1
D: TRBD1

CDR3: CASGVQGESGNTIYF
V: TRBV28
J: TRBJ1-3
D: TRBD1

CDR3: CASSPAEDRVKNEQFF
V: TRBV27
J: TRBJ2-1
D: TRBD1

CDR3: CASSRNRLSGNTIYF
V: TRBV6-2/TRBV6-3
J: TRBJ1-3
D: -

CDR3: CAREDGMNEKLFF
V: TRBV5-4
J: TRBJ1-4
D: -

CDR3: CASSLAGGQQFF
V: TRBV7-8
J: TRBJ2-1
D: -

CDR3: CARRGTSGRSNTGELFF
V: TRBV5-3
J: TRBJ2-2
D: TRBD2

CDR3: CASSFEGQGHQPQHF
V: TRBV27
J: TRBJ1-5
D: TRBD1

CDR3: CASSLVGKANYGYTF
V: TRBV5-4
J: TRBJ1-2
D: -

CDR3: CASSEGAVREVF
V: TRBV2
J: TRBJ1-4
D: -

CDR3: CASSLAGDSSYEQYF
V: TRBV7-2
J: TRBJ2-7
D: -

CDR3: CASSIPPNYGYTF
V: TRBV6-6
J: TRBJ1-2
D: -

CDR3: CASSPPPQGETQYF
V: TRBV9
J: TRBJ2-5
D: -

CDR3: CASSVHGGTDNSPLHF
V: TRBV9
J: TRBJ1-6
D: -

CDR3: CASSPSGGGLYHGYTF
V: TRBV28
J: TRBJ1-2
D: -

CDR3: CASSLDGRSETQYF
V: TRBV7-9
J: TRBJ2-5
D: -

CDR3: CASSVRPGGWETQYF
V: TRBV9
J: TRBJ2-5
D: TRBD2

CDR3: CASSLGPKETQYF
V: TRBV9
J: TRBJ2-5
D: -

CDR3: CASSVGPDRAYEQYF
V: TRBV7-2
J: TRBJ2-7
D: TRBD1

CDR3: CASSLYSHAFF
V: TRBV5-8
J: TRBJ1-1
D: -

CDR3: CASSLGLGMNTGELFF
V: TRBV7-6
J: TRBJ2-2
D: -

CDR3: CATTSGPSSYEQYF
V: TRBV10-2
J: TRBJ2-7
D: TRBD2

CDR3: CASRRGKGSYEQYF
V: TRBV6-5
J: TRBJ2-7
D: -

CDR3: CASSPPGGNNEQFF
V: TRBV18
J: TRBJ2-1
D: TRBD2

CDR3: CASSVIGGTSQETQYF
V: TRBV6-1
J: TRBJ2-5
D: -

CDR3: CASSVGGMLRTEDLYTEAFF
V: TRBV9
J: TRBJ1-1
D: -

CDR3: CASSSPSGRAWNEQFF
V: TRBV7-6
J: TRBJ2-1
D: TRBD2

CDR3: CARKRPLATETQYF
V: TRBV2
J: TRBJ2-5
D: -

CDR3: CASSYAANYGYTF
V: TRBV5-1
J: TRBJ1-2
D: -